Presented here are 3 T cell receptor beta chains from one specimen sequenced in a study of blood T cells in healthy people across ages. Through a sample-barcoded 5' primer and a J-beta primer mix, a second PCR was run for roughly 7 to 11 cycles. One entry per CDR3 protein results from TCRdb running MiXCR on the 5' RACE reads. Found here are 1.5 million to 2 million distinct CDR3 sequences, roughly 27% of them singletons; the top ten hold 7.7%. Sequencing was done on a sample of blood. The receptor set was obtained from a woman in her 30s in good health.

This clonotype was counted ten times or more. In nucleotides, the CDR3 is TGTGCCAGCAGCTTAGGAACTAGCGGGAGTATGAATGAGCAGTTCTTC. Its protein is CASSLGTSGSMNEQFF. The V gene is TRBV7-2, the J gene TRBJ2-1; TRBD2 aligns across 11 bases. Germline CDR1 and CDR2: SGHTA and FQGNSA. With 1 base clipped from V and 7 bases from J, the junction kept 6 bases outside the gene matches. This CDR3 contains 16 residues.

The table lists this clonotype with a few counts. V is TRBV6-5 and J is TRBJ2-2; D is unresolved. V lost 4 bases and J lost 7, with 7 bases in between. Per the germline V gene, CDR1 is MNHEY and CDR2 is SVGAGI. The CDR3 has 12 residues. CDR3 in amino acids: CASSFTVGELFF. The CDR3 bases are TGTGCCAGCAGTTTTACTGTCGGGGAGCTGTTTTTT.

A note on this clonotype: A much bigger clone sits one base away, suggesting this may be a read error. The chain has TRBV20-1 and TRBJ2-1; D remains unclear. The germline V and J ends were trimmed by 4 bases and 3 bases, with 16 bases remaining between them. This CDR3 has 15 amino acids. Germline CDR1 and CDR2: DFQATT and SNEGSKA (reference sequence). The CDR3 nucleotides are TGCAGTGCTACCCCTATGGGGATAGTCTACAATGAGCAGTTCTTC. Amino acids: CSATPMGIVYNEQFF.